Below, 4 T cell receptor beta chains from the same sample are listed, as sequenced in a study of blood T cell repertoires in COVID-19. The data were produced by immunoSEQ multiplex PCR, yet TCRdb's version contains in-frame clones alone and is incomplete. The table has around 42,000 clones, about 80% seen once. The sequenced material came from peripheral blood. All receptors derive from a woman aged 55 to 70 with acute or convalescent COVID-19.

The CDR3: CASDLGPPRDSMDTIYF. CDR3 nucleotides: TGTGCCAGTGACTTAGGACCCCCCAGGGACAGTATGGACACCATATATTTT. This rearrangement joins TRBV9 to TRBJ1-3; TRBD1 matches 7 bases. V trimming: 8 bases; J trimming: 8 bases; junction bases outside the gene matches: 22. The CDR3 contains 17 residues. CDR1 is SGDLS, CDR2 YYNGEE, per germline. Together with reference TRBV9 and TRBJ1-3, the CDR3 gives the full variable domain: DSGVTQTPKHLITATGQRVTLRCSPRSGDLSVYWYQQSLDQGLQFLIQYYNGEERAKGNILERFSAQQFPDLHSELNLSSLELGDSALYFCASDLGPPRDSMDTIYFGEGSWLTVV.

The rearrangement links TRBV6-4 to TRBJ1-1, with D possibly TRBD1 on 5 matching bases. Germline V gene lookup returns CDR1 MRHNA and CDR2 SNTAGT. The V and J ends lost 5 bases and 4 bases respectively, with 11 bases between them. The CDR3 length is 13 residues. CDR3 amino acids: CASSTRRGTEAFF. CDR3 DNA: TGTGCCAGCAGTACGAGGAGGGGCACTGAAGCTTTCTTT.

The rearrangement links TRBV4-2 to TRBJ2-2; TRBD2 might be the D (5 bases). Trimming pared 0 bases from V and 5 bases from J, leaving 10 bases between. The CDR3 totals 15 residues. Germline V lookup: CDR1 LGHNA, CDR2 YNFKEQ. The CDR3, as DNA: TGTGCCAGCAGCCAAGACGGGGATCTGACCGGGGAGCTGTTTTTT. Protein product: CASSQDGDLTGELFF.

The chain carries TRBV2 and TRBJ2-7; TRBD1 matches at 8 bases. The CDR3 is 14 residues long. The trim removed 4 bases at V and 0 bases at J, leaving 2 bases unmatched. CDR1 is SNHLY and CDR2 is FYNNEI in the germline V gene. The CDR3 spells CASSGDRSSYEQYF. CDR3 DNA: TGTGCCAGCAGTGGGGACAGGAGCTCCTACGAGCAGTACTTC.